This T cell receptor beta chain was sequenced in a study of T-cell memory formation after mild COVID-19. Study-wide results and caveats: Contracting clones from day 15 to 85 showed balanced CD4/CD8; later expanders favored CD4+. Most CD4+ clones that shrank were in CM and EM, while CD8+ ones turned up in EMRA. Proof of SARS-CoV-2 specificity was absent for the second-wave clones that crested on day 37.

As to this clonotype: Its antigen remains unknown.

MiXCR was run by TCRdb on the 5' RACE reads, yielding one entry per CDR3 protein. The sample gives roughly 600,000 distinct CDR3 sequences, more than 15% of which show up once; approximately 12% is in the top ten. The V end lost 2 bases, the J end lost 8 bases, and 12 bases lay between the germline ends. This CDR3 has 14 residues. CDR1 MNHEY and CDR2 SVGAGI come from the germline V gene. The source of this sequence is an adult woman who had mild COVID-19 (a few samples of this study predate the infection). Cell type and time point are not known. The chain recombines TRBV6-5 with TRBJ1-4; TRBD1 might be the D (5 bases). The sequencing sample was made of PBMCs or a T cell subset sorted from them (not recorded which). CDR3 coding DNA: TGTGCCAGCAGTTACCGGGGGTTAGGCGAAAAACTGTTTTTT. As protein: CASSYRGLGEKLFF.